The clone carrying this T cell receptor beta chain was recorded a few times. This specimen belongs to a study of early T cells in non-severe SARS-CoV-2 infection. The protocol attached unique molecular identifiers to individual cDNA molecules. From the 5' RACE reads, TCRdb called clonotypes with MiXCR, one entry per CDR3 protein. The sample carries tens of thousands of distinct CDR3 sequences, about 12% recorded once. The V gene lost 1 base and the J gene lost 5 bases, with 15 bases spanning the gap. CDR3 length equals 15 residues. CDR1 and CDR2 (germline): DFQATT, SNEGSKA (reference sequence). The V gene is TRBV20-1, the J gene TRBJ2-1, with D possibly being TRBD1 (5 bases). This clonotype was sampled from an adult who was a healthcare worker with PCR-confirmed SARS-CoV-2 infection or an uninfected control (not recorded which). Sequenced sample: whole blood. CDR3 in DNA: TGCAGTGCTAGAGCCATGGGGCGGAATCACAATGAGCAGTTCTTC. Translated: CSARAMGRNHNEQFF.